Listed below are T cell receptor beta chains from one sample, sequenced in a study of cytomegalovirus exposure and HLA in healthy donors. Clones were sequenced by immunoSEQ multiplex PCR, and TCRdb holds only the in-frame ones, with some missing. This table holds about 82,000 clones, approximately 81% found once. Sequenced material: PBMCs. All receptors come from a woman between 50 and 59 years old in good health and CMV-seropositive. Each CDR3 is given with its conserved first and last residue. The order of the fields is clone size, D gene, J gene, V gene, CDR3 DNA, CDR3 protein. D genes are given only for firm matches. For some rows the clone size is stated as once, few or many, or as a class when expanded; others skip it.

>-|TRBD1|TRBJ2-5|TRBV2
TGTGCCAGCAGTGTTGGCAGGGGGCTGGAGACCCAGTACTTC
CASSVGRGLETQYF
>-|TRBD1|TRBJ2-7|TRBV11-2
TGTGCCAGCAGCTCCGGACCGGGACAGGGAAAGTCCTACGAGCAGTACTTC
CASSSGPGQGKSYEQYF
>-|TRBD1|TRBJ1-2|TRBV18
TGTGCCAGCTCACCCGACAGGGACTATGGCTACACCTTC
CASSPDRDYGYTF
>-|-|TRBJ1-1|TRBV30
TGTGCCTGGAGTTGGCATAACACTGAAGCTTTCTTT
CAWSWHNTEAFF
>once|TRBD2|TRBJ2-1|TRBV6-5
TGTGCCAGCAGTTACGCGGGAGTGGAGTTCTTC
CASSYAGVEFF
>-|-|TRBJ1-1|TRBV28
TGTGCCAGCAGCTCCTCCGGGGGAGGCACTGAAGCTTTCTTT
CASSSSGGGTEAFF
>-|TRBD2|TRBJ2-1|TRBV14
TGTGCCAGCAGTCGGACTAGAGAGGGTGGGCTTGAGCAGTTCTTC
CASSRTREGGLEQFF
>-|TRBD1|TRBJ1-2|TRBV7-9
TGTGCCAGCAGCAAAGGACAGGGGGCGAACTATGGCTACACCTTC
CASSKGQGANYGYTF
>few|-|TRBJ2-1|TRBV9
TGTGCCAGCAGCGTAGGCGGTTCCGCGCCCAGGCAGTTCTTC
CASSVGGSAPRQFF
>once|-|TRBJ1-1|TRBV7-9
TGTGCCAGCAGCCCGACCGGGGGGGTGGACACTGAAGCTTTCTTT
CASSPTGGVDTEAFF
>few|-|TRBJ1-5|TRBV7-8
TGTGCCAGCACAGCGGCCAGTATGGGCAATCAGCCCCAGCATTTT
CASTAASMGNQPQHF
>-|-|TRBJ2-2|TRBV11-2
TGTGCCAGCAGCCCCCGGGTGCGGACCGGGGAGCTGTTTTTT
CASSPRVRTGELFF
>few|-|TRBJ1-5|TRBV6-1
TGTGCCAGCAGTGCCCGGACACTGAATAGCAATCAGCCCCAGCATTTT
CASSARTLNSNQPQHF
>-|TRBD2|TRBJ2-2|TRBV7-6
TGTGCCAGCAGCCCAGAAGGTTCGGGAGGGAACACCGGGGAGCTGTTTTTT
CASSPEGSGGNTGELFF
>-|-|TRBJ1-2|TRBV29-1
TGCAGCGCCTTGGGGGGGGATGGCTACACCTTC
CSALGGDGYTF